Below, 15 T cell receptor beta chains from the same sample are listed, as sequenced in a study of PD-L1 blockade in urothelial cancer (dated by TCRdb to 2017 to 2019). Libraries were made using the immunoSEQ multiplex PCR assay. Entries here come from immuneACCESS through TCRdb and include only in-frame sequences with V and J called. Some clones fail to appear in such tables; in the studies checked, an unresolved V gene covers under half of the shortfall, and the cause of the remainder is unknown. The sample records about 40,000 clones, over 70% of which are singletons. About 17% of the sample lies in the top ten. This sample comprised PBMCs, obtained around atezolizumab (anti-PD-L1) treatment. These receptors all stem from a man in his sixties with urothelial cancer.

The rearrangement joins TRBV18 to TRBJ2-5, with a tentative D call TRBD2 (6 bases). The CDR3 is made up of 14 amino acids. In germline, CDR1 is KGHSH, CDR2 LQKENI. V was clipped by 2 bases and J by 5 bases, with 12 bases between them. DNA of the CDR3: TGTGCCAGCTCACCATACGAGGGACTGGAGACCCAGTACTTC. It yields the protein CASSPYEGLETQYF.

This clone was detected a few times. The chain joins TRBV5-1 to TRBJ2-1, with 9 bases identical to TRBD2. Germline assignment: CDR1 SGHRS and CDR2 YFSETQ. The ends lost 8 bases at V and 8 bases at J; junction bases unmatched: 20. This CDR3 spans 17 amino acids. In DNA, the CDR3 is TGCGCCAGTCGGCCGGGGGCTAGCGGGATCCAATTGTATGAGCAGTTCTTC. This gives the protein CASRPGASGIQLYEQFF.

The chain has TRBV28 and TRBJ1-2; no definite D call. The CDR3 spans 14 residues. From germline, CDR1 is MDHEN and CDR2 SYDVKM. V lost 3 bases to trimming and J lost 4 bases, with 12 bases between them. The CDR3: CASSFYPGFYGYTF. The CDR3 DNA is TGTGCCAGCAGTTTTTATCCGGGATTCTATGGCTACACCTTC.

V and J are TRBV28 and TRBJ1-1, with 9 bases lining up with TRBD1. This CDR3 is 15 amino acids long. With V trimmed by 6 bases and J by 3 bases, 8 bases remained unmatched. Germline V gene sequence: CDR1 MDHEN, CDR2 SYDVKM. The DNA of the CDR3 is TGTGCCAGCAGATCTAACAGGGGGCGGTACACTGAAGCTTTCTTT. As protein: CASRSNRGRYTEAFF.

The chain is built from TRBV28 and TRBJ1-2, with 8 nucleotides matching TRBD1. V dropped 5 bases and J dropped 3; count of bases not matched to a gene: 5. Germline-derived CDR1 and CDR2 are MDHEN and SYDVKM. The length of the CDR3 is 14 residues. The CDR3 nucleotides read TGTGCCAGCAGTGAGGGCAGGGGGCACTATGGCTACACCTTC. This gives the protein CASSEGRGHYGYTF.

This clone has a handful of counts. The chain combines TRBV25-1 with TRBJ1-6; D unclear. The ends were cut back, 3 bases at V and 9 bases at J, with 12 bases in the middle. CDR1 and CDR2 from the germline V gene are MGHDK and SYGVNS. The CDR3 sequence is 14 residues long. The CDR3: CASSDPLAGSPLHF. The DNA for the CDR3 is TGTGCCAGCAGTGACCCCCTTGCGGGTTCACCCCTCCACTTT. Full variable domain (remainder filled in from reference TRBV25-1 and TRBJ1-6): EADIYQTPRYLVIGTGKKITLECSQTMGHDKMYWYQQDPGMELHLIHYSYGVNSTEKGDLSSESTVSRIRTEHFPLTLESARPSHTSQYLCASSDPLAGSPLHFGNGTRLTVT.

The rearrangement joins TRBV5-1 to TRBJ1-6; D remains ambiguous. Trimming pared 2 bases from V and 5 bases from J, leaving 14 bases between. The CDR3 has 16 residues. From germline, CDR1 is SGHRS and CDR2 YFSETQ. The CDR3 sequence is CASSFEGGSHNSPLHF. The CDR3 DNA reads TGCGCCAGCAGCTTCGAGGGAGGTTCCCATAATTCACCCCTCCACTTT. The full variable domain, in which reference TRBV5-1 and TRBJ1-6 provide the parts outside the CDR3, is KAGVTQTPRYLIKTRGQQVTLSCSPISGHRSVSWYQQTPGQGLQFLFEYFSETQRNKGNFPGRFSGRQFSNSRSEMNVSTLELGDSALYLCASSFEGGSHNSPLHFGNGTRLTVT.

The J gene is TRBJ2-5, the V gene TRBV6-6; D may be TRBD2 (6 bases). V was shortened by 0 bases and J by 4 bases, with 12 bases between the two germline ends. Germline values: CDR1 MNHNY, CDR2 SVGAGI (reference sequence). The CDR3 is 15 residues long. DNA for the CDR3: TGTGCCAGCAGTTACTCGCGGGGCCTCGGAGAGACCCAGTACTTC. It yields the protein CASSYSRGLGETQYF.

V gene TRBV7-2 combines with J gene TRBJ2-5; possible D gene TRBD1, 8 bases. There are 14 residues in the CDR3. Germline V gene data show CDR1 as SGHTA and CDR2 as FQGNSA. V was clipped by 2 bases and J by 5 bases, with 12 bases between them. CDR3 protein: CASSLRGDRETQYF. CDR3 bases: TGTGCCAGCAGCTTACGGGGGGACAGGGAGACCCAGTACTTC.

V gene TRBV28 combines with J gene TRBJ1-6; D gene ambiguous. The CDR3 contains 17 residues. V was trimmed by 3 bases and J by 0 bases, leaving 12 bases between them. Germline values: CDR1 MDHEN, CDR2 SYDVKM. This chain's CDR3 is CASSFLSVSSYNSPLHF. The CDR3 region has the DNA TGTGCCAGCAGTTTTCTGTCGGTGAGCTCCTATAATTCACCCCTCCACTTT.

The genes are TRBV15 and TRBJ2-5, with 13 nucleotides matching TRBD2. V lost 5 bases, J lost 1 base, and 13 bases stayed unmatched. CDR3 length: 19 amino acids. The germline gives CDR1 LNHNV, CDR2 YYDKDF (reference sequence). In nucleotides, the CDR3 is TGTGCCACCAGCCCCGGACTAGCGGGGGTTAAGGGGTTCCAAGAGACCCAGTACTTC. This gives the protein CATSPGLAGVKGFQETQYF.

The chain uses TRBV5-4 and TRBJ1-1; 8 nucleotides agree with TRBD1. CDR1 and CDR2 (germline): SGHNT, YYREEE (reference sequence). The ends lost 3 bases at V and 3 bases at J; junction bases unmatched: 7. The CDR3 length is 15 residues. The CDR3 sequence is CASSWVNRGDTEAFF. The DNA of the CDR3 is TGTGCCAGCAGCTGGGTCAACAGGGGGGACACTGAAGCTTTCTTT.

This clone occurred a few times. The genes are TRBV7-8 and TRBJ2-2; D is unresolved. The CDR3 is 14 amino acids. The ends were cut back, 2 bases at V and 5 bases at J, with 9 bases in the middle. CDR1 and CDR2 (germline): SGHVS, FQNEAQ. CDR3 DNA sequence: TGTGCCAGCAGCTTAAACAGCTTGACCGGGGAGCTGTTTTTT. Translating it yields CASSLNSLTGELFF.

The chain uses TRBV6-6 and TRBJ2-7; D might be TRBD1 (6 bases). V was shortened by 6 bases and J by 1 base, with 16 bases between the two germline ends. Germline CDR1 is MNHNY and CDR2 is SVGAGI (reference sequence). The CDR3 extends over 15 amino acids. The DNA of the CDR3 is TGTGCCAGCAGCCGCCGGGACACAGGTTCCTACGAGCAGTACTTC. Amino acids: CASSRRDTGSYEQYF.

The CDR3 region is CASSSGTGKFYGYTF. The CDR3 DNA sequence: TGTGCCAGTTCTTCCGGGACAGGAAAATTCTATGGCTACACCTTC. The chain joins TRBV27 to TRBJ1-2, with 8 nucleotides matching TRBD1. Germline V gives CDR1 MNHEY, CDR2 SMNVEV (reference sequence). The V gene end was trimmed by 9 bases and the J gene end by 4 bases; junction bases not matched to a gene: 13. The CDR3 covers 15 residues.